Described below is a single T cell receptor beta chain sequence and its context. Using RNA transcripts as the source, TCR beta CDR3 regions were amplified. RT-PCR in the first round (using the HTBI primer set) targeted the TCR CDR3. TCRdb re-analysed the multiplex PCR reads in MiXCR, keeping a single row per CDR3 protein. The profile shows hundreds of thousands of distinct CDR3 sequences, 35% of them singletons. These data belong to a study of T cells in Graves' hyperthyroidism and ophthalmopathy. With V trimmed by 4 bases and J by 6 bases, 1 base remained unmatched. From germline, CDR1 is SQVTM and CDR2 ANQGSEA. CDR3 size: 11 residues.

The chain joins TRBV29-1 to TRBJ1-2, with TRBD1 matching over 8 bases. This sequence was found in a woman aged 40 to 50 with Graves' hyperthyroidism. Sample: blood. The CDR3 bases are TGCAGCGTTGTGGACAGGGATGGCTACACCTTC. Its translation: CSVVDRDGYTF.